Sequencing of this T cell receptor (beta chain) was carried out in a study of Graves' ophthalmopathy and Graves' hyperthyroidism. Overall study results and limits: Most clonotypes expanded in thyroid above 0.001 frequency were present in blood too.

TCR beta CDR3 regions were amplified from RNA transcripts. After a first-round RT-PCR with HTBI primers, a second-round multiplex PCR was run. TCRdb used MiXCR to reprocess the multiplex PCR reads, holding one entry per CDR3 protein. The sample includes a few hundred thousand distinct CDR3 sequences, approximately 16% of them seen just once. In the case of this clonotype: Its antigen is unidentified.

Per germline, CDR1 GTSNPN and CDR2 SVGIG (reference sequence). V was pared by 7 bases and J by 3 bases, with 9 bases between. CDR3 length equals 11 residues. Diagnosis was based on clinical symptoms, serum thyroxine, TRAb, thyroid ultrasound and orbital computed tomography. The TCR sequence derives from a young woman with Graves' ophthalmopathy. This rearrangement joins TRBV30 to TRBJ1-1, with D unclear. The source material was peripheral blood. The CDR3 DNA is TGTGCCTACCGTGGTTACACTGAAGCTTTCTTT. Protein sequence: CAYRGYTEAFF.